Sequencing of this T cell receptor (beta chain) was carried out in a study of T-cell memory formation after mild COVID-19. Findings and limits, study-wide: Clones contracting across day 15 to 85 had a balanced CD4/CD8 profile; later expanding clones leaned CD4+. A subset of responding clones appeared in pre-infection memory, suggesting cross-reactive memory joined. The authors left the SARS-CoV-2 specificity of second-wave clones peaking on day 37 unconfirmed.

To note about this clonotype: Its specificity is unknown.

TCRdb re-derived calls from the 5' RACE reads in MiXCR, one entry per CDR3 protein. The sample shows just under 550,000 distinct CDR3 sequences, around 21% of them seen only once. The CDR3 has 14 residues. The sequence derives from an adult woman who had mild COVID-19 (a few samples of this study predate the infection). Cell type and time point are not known. The sequenced material came from PBMCs or a T cell subset sorted from them (not recorded which). The rearrangement joins TRBV21-1 to TRBJ2-4; TRBD1 reflects the table's D call only, with no check against the DNA. TRBV21-1 represents a pseudogene. The CDR3 sequence is CASTRDRVEYIQYF. The CDR3 DNA reads as TGTGCCAGCACCCGGGACAGGGTAGAGTACATTCAGTACTTC.